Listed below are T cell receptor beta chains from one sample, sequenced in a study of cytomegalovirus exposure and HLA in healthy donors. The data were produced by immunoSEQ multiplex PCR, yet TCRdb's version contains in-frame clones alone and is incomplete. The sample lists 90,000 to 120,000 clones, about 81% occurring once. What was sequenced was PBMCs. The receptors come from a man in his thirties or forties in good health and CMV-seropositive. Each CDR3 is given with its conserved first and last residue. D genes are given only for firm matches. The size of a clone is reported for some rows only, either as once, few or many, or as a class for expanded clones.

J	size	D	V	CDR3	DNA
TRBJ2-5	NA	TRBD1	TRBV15	CATSSHDRDVETQYF	TGTGCCACCAGCAGTCATGACAGGGATGTAGAGACCCAGTACTTC
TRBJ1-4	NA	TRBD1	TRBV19	CASSGGTGVQEKLFF	TGTGCCAGTAGTGGGGGGACAGGAGTTCAAGAAAAACTGTTTTTT
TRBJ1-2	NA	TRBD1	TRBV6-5	CASSYQGTANYGYTF	TGTGCCAGCAGTTACCAAGGGACAGCTAACTATGGCTACACCTTC
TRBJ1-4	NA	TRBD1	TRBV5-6	CASSGAGGWEKLFF	TGTGCCAGCAGCGGAGCAGGGGGATGGGAAAAACTGTTTTTT
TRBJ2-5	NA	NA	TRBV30	CAWRAPVGETQYF	TGTGCCTGGAGAGCGCCCGTTGGAGAGACCCAGTACTTC
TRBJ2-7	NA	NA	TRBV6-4	CASPPRLNLYEQYF	TGTGCCAGCCCACCGAGGCTCAACCTATACGAGCAGTACTTC
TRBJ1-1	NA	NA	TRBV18	CASSPGEVRGTEAFF	TGTGCCAGCTCCCCTGGTGAGGTTCGGGGCACTGAAGCTTTCTTT
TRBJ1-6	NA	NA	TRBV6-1	CASSENWADSPLHF	TGTGCCAGCAGTGAAAACTGGGCCGACTCACCCCTCCACTTT
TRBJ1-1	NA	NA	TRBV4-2	CASSSLRGPNTEAFF	TGTGCCAGCAGTAGTTTGCGGGGCCCGAACACTGAAGCTTTCTTT
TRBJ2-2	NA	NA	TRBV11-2	CASGQMNTGELFF	TGTGCCAGCGGACAGATGAACACCGGGGAGCTGTTTTTT
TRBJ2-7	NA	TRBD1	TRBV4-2	CASSPRDRGRNYEQYF	TGTGCCAGCAGCCCCCGGGACAGGGGGCGCAACTACGAGCAGTACTTC
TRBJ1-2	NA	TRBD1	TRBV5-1	CASSLGLGGRTNYGYTF	TGCGCCAGCAGCTTGGGGCTAGGGGGCAGGACTAACTATGGCTACACCTTC
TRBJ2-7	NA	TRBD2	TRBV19	CASSTAGGYEQYF	TGTGCCAGTAGTACTGCGGGGGGTTACGAGCAGTACTTC
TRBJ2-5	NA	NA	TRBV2	CASISGTGTRETQYF	TGTGCCAGCATCTCGGGCACGGGTACTAGGGAGACCCAGTACTTC
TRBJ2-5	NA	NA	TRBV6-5	CASSSSVGRETQYF	TGTGCCAGCAGTTCCTCCGTGGGCAGGGAGACCCAGTACTTC
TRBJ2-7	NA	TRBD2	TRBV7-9	CASSSHLAGATYEQYF	TGTGCCAGCAGCAGTCATCTAGCGGGGGCCACCTACGAGCAGTACTTC
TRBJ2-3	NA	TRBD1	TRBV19	CASGRTGVSDTQYF	TGTGCCAGCGGACGTACAGGGGTCTCAGATACGCAGTATTTT
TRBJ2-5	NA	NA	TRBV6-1	CASSEAGGTQYF	TGTGCCAGCAGTGAAGCAGGGGGGACCCAGTACTTC
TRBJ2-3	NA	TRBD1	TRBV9	CASGDRGRGDTQYF	TGTGCCAGTGGGGACAGGGGTCGGGGGGATACGCAGTATTTT
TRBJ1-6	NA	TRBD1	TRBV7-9	CASSFWQGASESPLHF	TGTGCCAGCAGCTTTTGGCAGGGGGCTTCTGAATCACCCCTCCACTTT
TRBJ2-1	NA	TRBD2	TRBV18	CASSPASGGLNEQFF	TGTGCCAGCTCACCAGCCAGCGGGGGACTCAATGAGCAGTTCTTC
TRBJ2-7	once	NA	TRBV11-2	CASSLDLGTAYEQYF	TGTGCCAGCAGCTTAGATCTGGGGACTGCCTACGAGCAGTACTTC
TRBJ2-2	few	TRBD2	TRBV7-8	CASSLMGLAGTGELFF	TGTGCCAGCAGCTTAATGGGACTAGCGGGGACCGGGGAGCTGTTTTTT
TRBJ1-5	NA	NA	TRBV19	CASSAGLSNQPQHF	TGTGCCAGTAGTGCGGGTCTCTCCAATCAGCCCCAGCATTTT
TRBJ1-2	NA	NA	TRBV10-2	CASSDLRAGGYTF	TGCGCCAGCAGTGACCTCAGGGCTGGAGGCTACACCTTC
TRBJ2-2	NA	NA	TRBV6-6	CASSYDWGPVTGELFF	TGTGCCAGCAGTTACGATTGGGGGCCGGTGACCGGGGAGCTGTTTTTT
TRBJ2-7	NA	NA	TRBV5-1	CASSLAGTSYEQYF	TGCGCCAGCAGCTTGGCAGGGACTTCCTACGAGCAGTACTTC
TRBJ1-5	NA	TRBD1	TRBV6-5	CASSRDSFQPQHF	TGTGCCAGCAGTAGGGACAGCTTTCAGCCCCAGCATTTT
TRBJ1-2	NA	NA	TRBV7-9	CSSRSTGDYGYTF	TGTTCCAGCAGATCTACAGGAGACTATGGCTACACCTTC
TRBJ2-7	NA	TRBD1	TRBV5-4	CASSLGGRTGSLYEQYF	TGTGCCAGCAGCTTAGGGGGGAGGACAGGGTCCCTCTACGAGCAGTACTTC
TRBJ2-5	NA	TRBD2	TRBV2	CASSPVVAGGETQYF	TGTGCCAGCAGTCCCGTGGTGGCGGGGGGGGAGACCCAGTACTTC
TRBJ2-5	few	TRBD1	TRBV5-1	CASSLWDRVRETQYF	TGCGCCAGCAGCTTGTGGGACAGGGTACGAGAGACCCAGTACTTC
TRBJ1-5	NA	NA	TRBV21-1	CASSTLQHF	TGTGCCAGCAGCACCCTCCAGCATTTT
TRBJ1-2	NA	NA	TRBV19	CASSKDPDSGYYGYTF	TGTGCCAGTAGTAAGGACCCGGACAGTGGGTACTATGGCTACACCTTC
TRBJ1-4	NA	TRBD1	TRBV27	CASSSGQQKLTNEKLFF	TGTGCCAGCAGTTCGGGACAGCAAAAACTGACTAATGAAAAACTGTTTTTT
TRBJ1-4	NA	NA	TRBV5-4	CATKGGSDEKLFF	TGTGCCACCAAAGGGGGATCGGATGAAAAACTGTTTTTT
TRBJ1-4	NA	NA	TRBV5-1	CASSLGTTNEKLFF	TGCGCCAGCAGCTTGGGTACAACTAATGAAAAACTGTTTTTT
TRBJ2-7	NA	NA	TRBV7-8	CASSLNEGGGDF	TGTGCCAGCAGCTTAAATGAAGGGGGTGGCGACTTC
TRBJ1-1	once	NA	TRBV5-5	CASSPYVQVMNTEAFF	TGTGCCAGCAGCCCGTACGTCCAGGTCATGAACACTGAAGCTTTCTTT
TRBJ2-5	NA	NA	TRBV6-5	CASSYRYHQEAQYF	TGTGCCAGCAGTTACCGTTACCACCAAGAGGCCCAGTACTTC
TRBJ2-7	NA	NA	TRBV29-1	CSVGRDSYEQYF	TGCAGCGTTGGCCGGGACTCCTACGAGCAGTACTTC
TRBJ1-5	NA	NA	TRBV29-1	CSATAGRNQPQHF	TGCAGCGCCACCGCAGGGCGCAATCAGCCCCAGCATTTT
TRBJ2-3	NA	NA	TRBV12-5	CASGSRLGIGKTSTDTQYF	TGTGCTAGTGGTTCCAGACTTGGAATCGGTAAAACTAGCACAGATACGCAGTATTTT
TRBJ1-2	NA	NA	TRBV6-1	CASSGQTNYGYTF	TGTGCCAGCAGTGGACAGACTAACTATGGCTACACCTTC
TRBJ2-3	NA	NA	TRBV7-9	CASSLSRQYTDTQYF	TGTGCCAGCAGCTTAAGCAGGCAATACACAGATACGCAGTATTTT
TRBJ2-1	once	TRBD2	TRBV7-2	CASSPSGGSSYNEQFF	TGTGCCAGCAGCCCTAGCGGGGGTAGCTCCTACAATGAGCAGTTCTTC
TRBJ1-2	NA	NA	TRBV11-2	CASSALRARDRYGYTF	TGTGCCAGCAGCGCCTTAAGAGCCAGGGATCGCTATGGCTACACCTTC
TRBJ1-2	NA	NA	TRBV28	CASRETAPDGYTF	TGTGCCAGCAGGGAGACAGCACCTGATGGCTACACCTTC
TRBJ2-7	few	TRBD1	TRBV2	CASSDPLGQSSYEQYF	TGTGCCAGCAGTGACCCGCTGGGACAGAGCTCCTACGAGCAGTACTTC
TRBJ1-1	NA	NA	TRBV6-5	CASSSTDGTEAFF	TGTGCCAGCAGCTCTACAGACGGCACTGAAGCTTTCTTT
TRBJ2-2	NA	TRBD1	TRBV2	CASRGTGAPSGELFF	TGTGCCAGCAGGGGCACAGGGGCCCCCTCCGGGGAGCTGTTTTTT
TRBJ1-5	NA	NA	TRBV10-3	CAIRDLLDQPQHF	TGTGCCATCAGGGACTTATTAGATCAGCCCCAGCATTTT
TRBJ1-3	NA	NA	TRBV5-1	CASSLGTMSGNTIYF	TGCGCCAGCAGCTTGGGTACTATGTCTGGAAACACCATATATTTT
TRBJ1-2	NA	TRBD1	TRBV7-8	CASSLQGAGGFYGYTF	TGTGCCAGCAGCTTACAGGGGGCCGGGGGATTCTATGGCTACACCTTC
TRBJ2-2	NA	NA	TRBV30	CAWGAGNTGELFF	TGTGCCTGGGGGGCAGGGAACACCGGGGAGCTGTTTTTT
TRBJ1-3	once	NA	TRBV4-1	CASSQGWGGNSGNTIYF	TGCGCCAGCAGCCAAGGGTGGGGGGGTAACTCTGGAAACACCATATATTTT
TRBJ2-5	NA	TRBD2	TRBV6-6	CATGGSGGPETQYF	TGTGCCACCGGAGGGTCGGGGGGGCCAGAGACCCAGTACTTC
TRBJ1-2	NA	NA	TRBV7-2	CASSFARGGMANYGYTF	TGTGCCAGCAGCTTCGCGAGGGGGGGGATGGCTAACTATGGCTACACCTTC
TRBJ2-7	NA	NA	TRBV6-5	CASSYPGVPEQYF	TGTGCCAGCAGTTACCCCGGAGTCCCCGAGCAGTACTTC
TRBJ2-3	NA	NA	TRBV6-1	CASTPITDTQYF	TGTGCCAGCACCCCTATCACAGATACGCAGTATTTT